This is a list of T cell receptor beta chains from one sample in a study of STAT5B mutations in CD4+ large granular lymphocyte leukemia. TCRdb's table, derived via immunoSEQ multiplex PCR, lists solely in-frame clones and lacks some. The profile shows approximately 33,000 clones, more than 55% of them singletons. Sequenced material: CD4+ T cells from blood buffy coats. The receptors derive from a human donor in good health. Both conserved end residues are part of each CDR3. The order of the fields is CDR3 length, J gene, V gene, clone size, CDR3 protein. Not all rows give a size; the values are once, few, many and, for expanded clones, a class.

length: 14
J: TRBJ1-4
V: TRBV7-8
size: .
CDR3: CASSLTGWDEKLFF

length: 13
J: TRBJ2-5
V: TRBV25-1
size: .
CDR3: CASSEGARETQYF

length: 14
J: TRBJ2-7
V: TRBV19
size: once
CDR3: CASSTHSRQGEQYF

length: 13
J: TRBJ1-1
V: TRBV15
size: few
CDR3: CATSSGQGMAAFF

length: 18
J: TRBJ2-7
V: TRBV4-3
size: .
CDR3: CASSLQLSERGRSYEQYF

length: 14
J: TRBJ2-5
V: TRBV18
size: once
CDR3: CASSPGGRQETQYF

length: 15
J: TRBJ1-1
V: TRBV30
size: .
CDR3: CAWTWDRGANTEAFF

length: 14
J: TRBJ2-5
V: TRBV9
size: .
CDR3: CASSVEVVGQTQYF

length: 16
J: TRBJ1-1
V: TRBV11-2
size: .
CDR3: CASLRPVEGRGAEAFF

length: 16
J: TRBJ2-1
V: TRBV5-4
size: .
CDR3: CASSAGTASSYNEQFF

length: 13
J: TRBJ2-3
V: TRBV5-6
size: .
CDR3: CASSLGSTDTQYF